This is a list of T cell receptor beta chains from one sample in a study of blood T cell repertoires in COVID-19. The assay was immunoSEQ multiplex PCR, and TCRdb's table has in-frame clones only and misses some. The sample comprises a few hundred thousand clones, 86% of which are singletons, and over 7.5% rests with the top ten. Sequencing used peripheral blood. These receptor sequences come from a man aged 35 to 55 who had recovered from COVID-19. Each CDR3 is given with its conserved first and last residue. Fields, in order: CDR3 length, J gene, V gene, D gene, CDR3 protein. The D gene is left open where the match is weak.

length: 15; J: TRBJ2-5; V: TRBV5-4; D: TRBD2; CDR3: CASSFQRGDLETQYF
length: 15; J: TRBJ1-2; V: TRBV28; D: NA; CDR3: CASSLLGGRIYGYTF
length: 15; J: TRBJ2-1; V: TRBV7-2; D: NA; CDR3: CASSLEVATYNEQFF
length: 12; J: TRBJ1-2; V: TRBV30; D: NA; CDR3: CAWTPGNVGYTF
length: 13; J: TRBJ2-7; V: TRBV10-3; D: NA; CDR3: CAISSRGSYEQYF
length: 15; J: TRBJ2-7; V: TRBV15; D: NA; CDR3: CATSRDGGSAYEQYF
length: 14; J: TRBJ1-2; V: TRBV2; D: TRBD1; CDR3: CASSELGQGYGYTF
length: 12; J: TRBJ2-2; V: TRBV7-9; D: NA; CDR3: CASSLTVGELFF
length: 19; J: TRBJ2-7; V: TRBV13; D: TRBD2; CDR3: CASRPPLLAGGPLEYEQYF
length: 13; J: TRBJ1-5; V: TRBV6-5; D: NA; CDR3: CASSSDSYQPQHF
length: 12; J: TRBJ1-1; V: TRBV9; D: TRBD1; CDR3: CASSARQGEAFF
length: 15; J: TRBJ1-1; V: TRBV25-1; D: TRBD1; CDR3: CASSETTGGNTEAFF
length: 12; J: TRBJ1-3; V: TRBV3-1/TRBV3-2; D: NA; CDR3: CASGAAGNTIYF
length: 18; J: TRBJ2-4; V: TRBV2; D: TRBD2; CDR3: CASSGALAGALAKNIQYF
length: 14; J: TRBJ2-3; V: TRBV27; D: NA; CDR3: CASSLGMRTDTQYF
length: 15; J: TRBJ2-7; V: TRBV11-2; D: NA; CDR3: CASSLVGGTSYEQYF
length: 14; J: TRBJ1-5; V: TRBV15; D: NA; CDR3: CATSTGQGGQPQHF
length: 11; J: TRBJ2-5; V: TRBV18; D: NA; CDR3: CASSPAEGQYF
length: 12; J: TRBJ2-1; V: TRBV9; D: NA; CDR3: CASSPPSNEQFF
length: 14; J: TRBJ1-6; V: TRBV19; D: NA; CDR3: CASSTEGRGSPLHF
length: 16; J: TRBJ2-3; V: TRBV7-8; D: TRBD2; CDR3: CASSFPRDYTTDTQYF
length: 15; J: TRBJ2-3; V: TRBV20-1; D: TRBD2; CDR3: CSASGTSGGEDTQYF
length: 14; J: TRBJ1-2; V: TRBV5-1; D: TRBD1; CDR3: CASSLGTGSYGYTF
length: 13; J: TRBJ1-4; V: TRBV5-6; D: NA; CDR3: CASSLSGGRDLFF
length: 13; J: TRBJ2-7; V: TRBV12-3/TRBV12-4; D: TRBD1; CDR3: CASSFGTGFEQYF
length: 12; J: TRBJ1-1; V: TRBV2; D: NA; CDR3: CASSSGATEAFF
length: 17; J: TRBJ2-7; V: TRBV5-4; D: TRBD1; CDR3: CASSLGTGGISTYEQYF
length: 16; J: TRBJ2-7; V: TRBV5-4; D: TRBD1; CDR3: CASSQGVGASSYEQYF
length: 15; J: TRBJ1-3; V: TRBV4-3; D: NA; CDR3: CASSQVSGVGNTIYF
length: 17; J: TRBJ1-2; V: TRBV5-6; D: TRBD1; CDR3: CASSLLTGTGLNYGYTF
length: 15; J: TRBJ2-3; V: TRBV6-5; D: TRBD2; CDR3: CASSQTGTSVDTQYF
length: 10; J: TRBJ2-7; V: TRBV2; D: NA; CDR3: CASRGTEQYF
length: 17; J: TRBJ2-7; V: TRBV5-1; D: TRBD1; CDR3: CASSLGGGAGSSYEQYF
length: 14; J: TRBJ2-1; V: TRBV5-1; D: NA; CDR3: CASSWAVGDLEQFF
length: 19; J: TRBJ2-3; V: TRBV7-2; D: TRBD2; CDR3: CASSLNPGLGGSVADTQYF
length: 13; J: TRBJ1-2; V: TRBV7-2; D: NA; CDR3: CASSLGTAYGYTF
length: 17; J: TRBJ2-3; V: TRBV27; D: NA; CDR3: CASSRLGTGGSTDTQYF
length: 13; J: TRBJ2-3; V: TRBV7-2; D: NA; CDR3: CASTGKYTDTQYF
length: 15; J: TRBJ2-7; V: TRBV19; D: TRBD2; CDR3: CASRGLAGSSYEQYF
length: 19; J: TRBJ2-4; V: TRBV7-2; D: NA; CDR3: CASSPWRAGTDLAKNIQYF
length: 15; J: TRBJ1-2; V: TRBV5-1; D: NA; CDR3: CASSLTGPGNYGYTF
length: 15; J: TRBJ1-5; V: TRBV9; D: TRBD1; CDR3: CASSPTGLINQPQHF
length: 15; J: TRBJ2-7; V: TRBV4-3; D: TRBD1; CDR3: CASSYGQGIFDEQYF
length: 15; J: TRBJ2-7; V: TRBV18; D: TRBD1; CDR3: CASSLAGTGDGEQYF
length: 17; J: TRBJ1-1; V: TRBV19; D: NA; CDR3: CASSIDWAGFMNTEAFF
length: 16; J: TRBJ1-5; V: TRBV15; D: TRBD1; CDR3: CATSSSGGDVNQPQHF
length: 15; J: TRBJ2-3; V: TRBV18; D: NA; CDR3: CASSPPSTFADTQYF
length: 15; J: TRBJ2-1; V: TRBV7-2; D: TRBD1; CDR3: CASSTSGTGRNEQFF
length: 13; J: TRBJ2-7; V: TRBV7-9; D: NA; CDR3: CASSWDLAREQYF